Many counts were recorded for the clone carrying this T cell receptor beta chain. With a much larger clone just one base away, this may be a read error. The data originate from a study of CD8 T cells in ankylosing spondylitis. TCRdb re-derived calls from the 5' RACE reads in MiXCR, one entry per CDR3 protein. The sample yields 30,000 to 45,000 distinct CDR3 sequences, 3% seen once. The sequenced sample consisted of blood, either unsorted or a sorted T cell fraction (not recorded which). The receptor was isolated from a male donor with ankylosing spondylitis or in good health (not recorded which).

This CDR3 is CASSVGGSGNIQYF. Here the CDR3 DNA reads TGTGCCAGCAGCGTAGGGGGCAGCGGAAACATTCAGTACTTC. The V and J genes are TRBV9 and TRBJ2-4; perhaps D is TRBD1 or TRBD2 (5 bases each). This CDR3 region has 14 residues. Trimming left V 0 bases short and J 6 bases short, with 10 bases between. Per germline, CDR1 SGDLS and CDR2 YYNGEE.